The TCR beta chain under discussion was sequenced for a study of T cell responses to AZD1222 COVID-19 vaccine. Here immunoSEQ multiplex PCR was the method, and the copy in TCRdb shows in-frame clones only, minus some. The sample carries more than 110,000 clones, about nine tenths recorded once. Germline CDR1 and CDR2: MGHDK and SYGVNS. The CDR3 runs 14 residues. V was shortened by 0 bases and J by 4 bases, with 9 bases between the two germline ends. This receptor was identified in an adult in good health. Sample: peripheral blood, taken on day 0 of AZD1222 vaccination. V and J are TRBV25-1 and TRBJ1-1; no clear D gene. DNA for the CDR3: TGTGCCAGCAGTGAATATACGGGCGGCACTGAAGCTTTCTTT. Protein product: CASSEYTGGTEAFF.